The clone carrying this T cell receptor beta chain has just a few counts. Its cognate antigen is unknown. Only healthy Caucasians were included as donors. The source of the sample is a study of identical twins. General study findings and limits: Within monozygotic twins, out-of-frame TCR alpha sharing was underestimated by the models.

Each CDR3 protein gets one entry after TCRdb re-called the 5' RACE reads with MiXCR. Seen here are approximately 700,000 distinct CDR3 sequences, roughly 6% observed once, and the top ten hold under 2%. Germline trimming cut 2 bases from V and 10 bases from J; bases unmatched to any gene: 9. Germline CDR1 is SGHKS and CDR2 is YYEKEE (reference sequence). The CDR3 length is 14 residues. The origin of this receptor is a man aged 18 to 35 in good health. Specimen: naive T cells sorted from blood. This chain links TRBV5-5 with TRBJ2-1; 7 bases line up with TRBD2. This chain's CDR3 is CASSFFGSGEEQFF. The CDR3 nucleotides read TGTGCCAGCAGCTTTTTCGGGAGCGGGGAGGAGCAGTTCTTC.